These T cell receptor beta chains were read from a single sample in a study of blood T cell repertoires in COVID-19. Repertoires were generated with immunoSEQ multiplex PCR, while TCRdb's copy carries only in-frame clones and drops some. The table has about 74,000 clones, 70% to 80% seen once; the top ten hold under 25%. Sequencing input: peripheral blood. The origin of the receptors is a man between 65 and 80 years old with acute or convalescent COVID-19. CDR3s include the opening cysteine and the closing phenylalanine or tryptophan. Each record gives: D gene, clone size, J gene, V gene, CDR3 protein, CDR3 DNA. D genes are given only for firm matches. For some rows the clone size is stated as once, few or many, or as a class when expanded; others skip it.

D gene: -; clone size: -; J gene: TRBJ2-1; V gene: TRBV5-1; CDR3 protein: CASSPPTAYGYNEQFF; CDR3 DNA: TGCGCCAGCAGCCCCCCGACTGCGTACGGTTACAATGAGCAGTTCTTC
D gene: TRBD1; clone size: -; J gene: TRBJ2-5; V gene: TRBV18; CDR3 protein: CASSPGQQETQYF; CDR3 DNA: TGTGCCAGCTCACCGGGACAGCAAGAGACCCAGTACTTC
D gene: -; clone size: -; J gene: TRBJ2-7; V gene: TRBV5-4; CDR3 protein: CASSFGLYGEQYF; CDR3 DNA: TGTGCCAGCAGCTTCGGACTTTACGGCGAGCAGTACTTC
D gene: TRBD2; clone size: once; J gene: TRBJ2-5; V gene: TRBV28; CDR3 protein: CASRLRVPGLAGGKETQYF; CDR3 DNA: TGTGCCAGCAGACTCCGGGTCCCCGGACTAGCGGGTGGGAAAGAGACCCAGTACTTC
D gene: -; clone size: -; J gene: TRBJ2-7; V gene: TRBV28; CDR3 protein: CASLPVGSSYEQYF; CDR3 DNA: TGTGCCAGCCTCCCGGTTGGGAGCTCCTACGAGCAGTACTTC
D gene: TRBD2; clone size: once; J gene: TRBJ2-2; V gene: TRBV10-3; CDR3 protein: CAITRTSGIGELFF; CDR3 DNA: TGTGCCATAACACGGACTAGCGGAATCGGGGAGCTGTTTTTT
D gene: -; clone size: -; J gene: TRBJ1-2; V gene: TRBV28; CDR3 protein: CASSRTPWDYTF; CDR3 DNA: TGTGCCAGCAGCCGGACTCCTTGGGACTACACCTTC
D gene: -; clone size: -; J gene: TRBJ1-4; V gene: TRBV18; CDR3 protein: CASSPGTPTKGTNEKLFF; CDR3 DNA: TGTGCCAGCTCGCCCGGGACACCGACTAAGGGAACTAATGAAAAACTGTTTTTT
D gene: -; clone size: -; J gene: TRBJ1-3; V gene: TRBV5-1; CDR3 protein: CASSPQGSGNTIYF; CDR3 DNA: TGCGCCAGCAGCCCACAGGGCTCTGGAAACACCATATATTTT
D gene: TRBD2; clone size: -; J gene: TRBJ2-3; V gene: TRBV27; CDR3 protein: CASSFSGTSEPNTQYF; CDR3 DNA: TGTGCCAGCAGTTTCTCAGGGACTAGCGAACCGAATACGCAGTATTTT
D gene: -; clone size: -; J gene: TRBJ1-1; V gene: TRBV5-1; CDR3 protein: CASSLVPDTEAFF; CDR3 DNA: TGCGCCAGCAGCTTGGTCCCGGACACTGAAGCTTTCTTT
D gene: TRBD2; clone size: -; J gene: TRBJ2-3; V gene: TRBV2; CDR3 protein: CASRVSLAVGVDTQYF; CDR3 DNA: TGTGCCAGCAGGGTCTCCCTAGCGGTAGGGGTCGATACGCAGTATTTT
D gene: -; clone size: -; J gene: TRBJ2-7; V gene: TRBV21-1; CDR3 protein: CASIFGTRQGDGLSYEQYF; CDR3 DNA: TGTGCCAGCATCTTTGGGACTAGACAGGGGGACGGGTTATCCTACGAGCAGTACTTC
D gene: -; clone size: once; J gene: TRBJ2-7; V gene: TRBV18; CDR3 protein: CASDPGNGDEQYF; CDR3 DNA: TGTGCCTCAGACCCGGGAAATGGTGACGAGCAGTACTTC
D gene: -; clone size: -; J gene: TRBJ1-1; V gene: TRBV7-8; CDR3 protein: CASSPEGGRRGTEAFF; CDR3 DNA: TGTGCCAGCAGCCCTGAGGGGGGGCGGCGAGGGACTGAAGCTTTCTTT
D gene: -; clone size: -; J gene: TRBJ2-2; V gene: TRBV7-8; CDR3 protein: CASSGGVPGELFF; CDR3 DNA: TGTGCCAGCTCCGGCGGGGTTCCTGGGGAGCTGTTTTTT
D gene: TRBD1; clone size: -; J gene: TRBJ2-7; V gene: TRBV10-3; CDR3 protein: CAISDPGQGYSYEQYF; CDR3 DNA: TGTGCCATCAGTGACCCTGGACAGGGATACTCCTACGAGCAGTACTTC
D gene: -; clone size: -; J gene: TRBJ2-7; V gene: TRBV21-1; CDR3 protein: CASSPRDKPSYEQYF; CDR3 DNA: TGTGCCAGCAGCCCTCGGGACAAACCCTCCTACGAGCAGTACTTC
D gene: -; clone size: -; J gene: TRBJ2-7; V gene: TRBV7-2; CDR3 protein: CASSPVGGEQYF; CDR3 DNA: TGTGCCAGCAGCCCCGTTGGAGGGGAGCAGTACTTC
D gene: TRBD2; clone size: -; J gene: TRBJ2-7; V gene: TRBV18; CDR3 protein: CASSPPTGGPYEQYF; CDR3 DNA: TGTGCCAGCTCACCACCGACGGGAGGCCCCTACGAGCAGTACTTC
D gene: -; clone size: -; J gene: TRBJ2-1; V gene: TRBV2; CDR3 protein: CASSRDTRIYNEQFF; CDR3 DNA: TGTGCCAGCAGCCGGGACACCAGAATATACAATGAGCAGTTCTTC
D gene: -; clone size: -; J gene: TRBJ1-5; V gene: TRBV6-6; CDR3 protein: CAYSWGVGQPQHF; CDR3 DNA: TGTGCCTACTCCTGGGGGGTCGGACAGCCCCAGCATTTT
D gene: TRBD2; clone size: -; J gene: TRBJ2-7; V gene: TRBV5-6; CDR3 protein: CASSLPGLENEQYF; CDR3 DNA: TGTGCCAGCAGCTTGCCGGGACTAGAGAATGAGCAGTACTTC
D gene: TRBD2; clone size: -; J gene: TRBJ2-3; V gene: TRBV3-1/TRBV3-2; CDR3 protein: CASSQERRENTDTQYF; CDR3 DNA: TGTGCCAGCAGCCAAGAACGGCGGGAGAACACAGATACGCAGTATTTT
D gene: TRBD2; clone size: -; J gene: TRBJ2-1; V gene: TRBV6-6; CDR3 protein: CASGTSGNNEQFF; CDR3 DNA: TGTGCCAGCGGGACTAGCGGGAACAATGAGCAGTTCTTC
D gene: -; clone size: -; J gene: TRBJ1-6; V gene: TRBV6-2/TRBV6-3; CDR3 protein: CASSYSTRVNSPLHF; CDR3 DNA: TGTGCCAGCAGTTACTCGACCAGGGTTAATTCACCCCTCCACTTT
D gene: -; clone size: -; J gene: TRBJ2-5; V gene: TRBV20-1; CDR3 protein: CSATGLETQYF; CDR3 DNA: TGCAGTGCAACAGGGTTAGAGACCCAGTACTTC
D gene: -; clone size: -; J gene: TRBJ1-1; V gene: TRBV16; CDR3 protein: CASSPGRKNTEAFF; CDR3 DNA: TGTGCCAGCAGTCCCGGGAGGAAGAACACTGAAGCTTTCTTT
D gene: -; clone size: -; J gene: TRBJ2-1; V gene: TRBV7-9; CDR3 protein: CASSLAATGTYNEQFF; CDR3 DNA: TGTGCCAGCAGCTTAGCGGCCACCGGGACCTACAATGAGCAGTTCTTC
D gene: -; clone size: -; J gene: TRBJ1-1; V gene: TRBV4-3; CDR3 protein: CASSQQSEAFF; CDR3 DNA: TGCGCCAGCAGCCAACAGTCCGAAGCTTTCTTT
D gene: -; clone size: -; J gene: TRBJ2-1; V gene: TRBV12-5; CDR3 protein: CASGSTPRAQGADEQFF; CDR3 DNA: TGTGCTAGTGGTTCAACCCCTCGGGCCCAAGGGGCGGATGAGCAGTTCTTC
D gene: TRBD2; clone size: -; J gene: TRBJ2-1; V gene: TRBV10-2; CDR3 protein: CASSGLAGAWGSYNEQFF; CDR3 DNA: TGCGCCAGCAGCGGACTAGCGGGGGCCTGGGGCTCCTACAATGAGCAGTTCTTC
D gene: TRBD2; clone size: -; J gene: TRBJ2-3; V gene: TRBV3-1/TRBV3-2; CDR3 protein: CASSRETSGSEYTQYF; CDR3 DNA: TGTGCCAGCAGCCGGGAGACTAGCGGGAGTGAATATACGCAGTATTTT
D gene: -; clone size: -; J gene: TRBJ1-1; V gene: TRBV6-5; CDR3 protein: CAAGDTEAFF; CDR3 DNA: TGTGCCGCGGGCGACACTGAAGCTTTCTTT
D gene: -; clone size: -; J gene: TRBJ2-2; V gene: TRBV7-8; CDR3 protein: CASFFQGGELFF; CDR3 DNA: TGTGCCAGCTTCTTTCAGGGCGGGGAGCTGTTTTTT
D gene: TRBD2; clone size: -; J gene: TRBJ2-5; V gene: TRBV7-3; CDR3 protein: CASSYGRAGETQYF; CDR3 DNA: TGTGCCAGCAGCTACGGGAGGGCTGGAGAGACCCAGTACTTC
D gene: TRBD1; clone size: few; J gene: TRBJ2-7; V gene: TRBV28; CDR3 protein: CASSSAGTGAYEQYF; CDR3 DNA: TGTGCCAGCAGCTCCGCCGGGACAGGGGCCTACGAGCAGTACTTC
D gene: TRBD1; clone size: -; J gene: TRBJ1-4; V gene: TRBV18; CDR3 protein: CASSPLQGASEKLFF; CDR3 DNA: TGTGCCAGCTCACCACTACAGGGGGCAAGTGAAAAACTGTTTTTT
D gene: -; clone size: -; J gene: TRBJ1-6; V gene: TRBV2; CDR3 protein: CASGEGAENSPLHF; CDR3 DNA: TGTGCCAGTGGGGAAGGGGCGGAGAATTCACCCCTCCACTTT
D gene: TRBD2; clone size: -; J gene: TRBJ2-1; V gene: TRBV7-8; CDR3 protein: CASSLGGTGRTSGINEQFF; CDR3 DNA: TGTGCCAGCAGCTTAGGGGGGACAGGACGGACTAGCGGGATAAATGAGCAGTTCTTC
D gene: TRBD2; clone size: -; J gene: TRBJ2-7; V gene: TRBV5-1; CDR3 protein: CASSELAGGYEQYF; CDR3 DNA: TGCGCCAGCAGCGAGCTAGCGGGAGGTTACGAGCAGTACTTC
D gene: TRBD1; clone size: -; J gene: TRBJ2-5; V gene: TRBV28; CDR3 protein: CASSPGQGVETQYF; CDR3 DNA: TGTGCCAGCAGTCCGGGACAGGGGGTAGAGACCCAGTACTTC
D gene: TRBD2; clone size: -; J gene: TRBJ2-5; V gene: TRBV7-2; CDR3 protein: CASSLQTSGIQETQYF; CDR3 DNA: TGTGCCAGCAGCTTGCAGACTAGCGGGATCCAAGAGACCCAGTACTTC
D gene: TRBD1; clone size: -; J gene: TRBJ2-5; V gene: TRBV28; CDR3 protein: CASSPGDRGQETQYF; CDR3 DNA: TGTGCCAGCAGTCCCGGGGACAGGGGCCAAGAGACCCAGTACTTC